The rows below give T cell receptor beta chains drawn from one sample of a study of blood T cell repertoires in COVID-19. Measured with immunoSEQ multiplex PCR; TCRdb has only the in-frame clones, and not every one. The table lists fewer than 70,000 clones, over 75% of them singletons, with almost 4% in the top ten. Source material: peripheral blood. The receptors were sampled from a human donor in a cohort sampled during active COVID-19. Both conserved end residues are part of each CDR3. The D gene is left open where the match is weak. Size is omitted from some rows. Given values are once, few, many or a class for expanded clones.

size	D	V	J	DNA	CDR3
NA	TRBD1	TRBV6-5	TRBJ1-1	TGTGCCAGCAGTTACTTGACAGGGAACCTGCACACTGAAGCTTTCTTT	CASSYLTGNLHTEAFF
NA	TRBD1	TRBV25-1	TRBJ1-1	TGTGCCAGCAGTGAATTGACAGGGCAACATGACGGCACTGAAGCTTTCTTT	CASSELTGQHDGTEAFF
NA	NA	TRBV5-4	TRBJ2-4	TGTGCCAGCAGCTTGGCCGGGGAAGCCAAAAACATTCAGTACTTC	CASSLAGEAKNIQYF
NA	TRBD1	TRBV14	TRBJ1-2	TGTGCCAGCAGACGGACAGGGGATAACTATGGCTACACCTTC	CASRRTGDNYGYTF
NA	TRBD1	TRBV19	TRBJ1-1	TGTGCCAGTACTATGACAGGGATGTACACTGAAGCTTTCTTT	CASTMTGMYTEAFF
once	TRBD1	TRBV12-5	TRBJ1-1	TGTGCTAGTGGTTTTAACCGGGACAGGGCTCTCACTGAAGCTTTCTTT	CASGFNRDRALTEAFF
NA	TRBD2	TRBV9	TRBJ2-7	TGTGCCAGCAGCGTAGCGCCTAGCGGTTCCTACGAGCAGTACTTC	CASSVAPSGSYEQYF
NA	TRBD1	TRBV4-3	TRBJ1-6	TGCGCCAGCAGCCAAGAAACAGGGGAAATTTCACCCCTCCACTTT	CASSQETGEISPLHF
NA	NA	TRBV19	TRBJ1-2	TGTGCCAGTAGTTCCGGGAATCGAGGGACTAACTATGGCTACACCTTC	CASSSGNRGTNYGYTF
NA	TRBD1	TRBV7-9	TRBJ2-7	TGTGCCAGCAGCCCCACTGGGGGACAGGGAAACAACGAGCAGTACTTC	CASSPTGGQGNNEQYF
NA	NA	TRBV7-6	TRBJ2-1	TGTGCCAGCAGGGCTCAGAATGAGCAGTTCTTC	CASRAQNEQFF
NA	NA	TRBV9	TRBJ2-2	TGTGCCAGCAGCGTAGTGTCGGGGACCGGGGAGCTGTTTTTT	CASSVVSGTGELFF
NA	NA	TRBV7-6	TRBJ1-2	TGTGCCAGCGGGGGGTGGGGATCTGGCTACACCTTC	CASGGWGSGYTF
NA	TRBD1	TRBV6-5	TRBJ1-6	TGTGCCAGCAGTTATTCGTGGCAGGGGGGTTCACCCCTCCACTTT	CASSYSWQGGSPLHF
NA	NA	TRBV7-8	TRBJ2-5	TGTGCCAGCAGCCCGGGGTCCCAAGAGACCCAGTACTTC	CASSPGSQETQYF
NA	NA	TRBV12-2	TRBJ2-1	TGTGCAAGTCGCTTAGCGTACTCCGCCGCCTCCTACAATGAGCAGTTCTTC	CASRLAYSAASYNEQFF
NA	TRBD1	TRBV27	TRBJ2-5	TGTGCCAGCAGCCTGACAGGGGTCGAGACCCAGTACTTC	CASSLTGVETQYF
NA	TRBD2	TRBV13	TRBJ2-4	TGTGCCAGCAGTTCCTTTCGGGAGGCCACGTCGGACATTCAGTACTTC	CASSSFREATSDIQYF
NA	TRBD1	TRBV4-2	TRBJ1-4	TGTGCCAGCAGCCAAGGGACAGGTAGTAATGAAAAACTGTTTTTT	CASSQGTGSNEKLFF
NA	NA	TRBV7-2	TRBJ2-7	TGTGCCAGCAGCCAGAACGACTTATCCTACGAGCAGTACTTC	CASSQNDLSYEQYF
NA	NA	TRBV19	TRBJ1-2	TGTGCCAGTAGTATCGGGTGGGGCTACACCTTC	CASSIGWGYTF
NA	TRBD2	TRBV5-5	TRBJ2-7	TGTGCCAGCAGCTTAGAGCGGGGCCACGAGCAGTACTTC	CASSLERGHEQYF
NA	TRBD2	TRBV6-6	TRBJ2-7	TGTGCCAGCGGGGGAGGGTTCTACGAGCAGTACTTC	CASGGGFYEQYF
NA	TRBD2	TRBV4-2	TRBJ2-7	TGTGCCAGCAGCCAAGACCTAGCGGGGGGGCGTGACGAGCAGTACTTC	CASSQDLAGGRDEQYF
NA	NA	TRBV30	TRBJ1-2	TGTGCCTGGAGTGAACAGGGCTATGGCTACACCTTC	CAWSEQGYGYTF
NA	NA	TRBV28	TRBJ2-2	TGTGCCAGCAGTTTAGGAGTAGCGACCGGGGAGCTGTTTTTT	CASSLGVATGELFF